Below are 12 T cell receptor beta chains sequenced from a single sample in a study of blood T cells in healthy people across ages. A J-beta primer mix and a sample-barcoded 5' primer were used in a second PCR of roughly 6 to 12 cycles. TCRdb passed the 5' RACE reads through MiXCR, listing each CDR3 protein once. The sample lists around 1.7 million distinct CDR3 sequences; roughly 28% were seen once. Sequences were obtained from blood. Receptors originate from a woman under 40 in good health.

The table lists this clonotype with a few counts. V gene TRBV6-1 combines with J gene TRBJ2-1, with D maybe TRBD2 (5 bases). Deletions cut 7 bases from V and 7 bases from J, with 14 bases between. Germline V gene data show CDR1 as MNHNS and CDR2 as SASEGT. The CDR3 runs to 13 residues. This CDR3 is CASTPRVFNEQFF. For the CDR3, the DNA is TGTGCCAGCACCCCGAGGGTCTTTAATGAGCAGTTCTTC.

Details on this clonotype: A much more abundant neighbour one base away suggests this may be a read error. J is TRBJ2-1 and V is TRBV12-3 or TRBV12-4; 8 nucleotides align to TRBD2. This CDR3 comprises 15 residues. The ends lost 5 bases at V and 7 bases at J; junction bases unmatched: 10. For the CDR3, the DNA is TGTGCCAGCAGTGAGAGACTAGCGAGAGCTAATGAGCAGTTCTTC. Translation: CASSERLARANEQFF.

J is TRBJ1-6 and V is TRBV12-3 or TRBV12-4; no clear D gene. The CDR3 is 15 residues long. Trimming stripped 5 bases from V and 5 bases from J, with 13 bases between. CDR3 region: CASSPSGIDNSPLHF. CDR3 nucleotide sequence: TGTGCCAGCAGTCCGTCGGGGATCGATAATTCACCCCTCCACTTT.

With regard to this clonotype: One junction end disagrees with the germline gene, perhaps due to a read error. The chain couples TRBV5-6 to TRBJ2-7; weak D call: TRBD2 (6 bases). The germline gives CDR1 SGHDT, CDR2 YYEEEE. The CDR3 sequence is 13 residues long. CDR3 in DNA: TGTGCCAGAAGCTTGGTGGGGGGCTACGAGCAGTACTTC. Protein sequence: CARSLVGGYEQYF.

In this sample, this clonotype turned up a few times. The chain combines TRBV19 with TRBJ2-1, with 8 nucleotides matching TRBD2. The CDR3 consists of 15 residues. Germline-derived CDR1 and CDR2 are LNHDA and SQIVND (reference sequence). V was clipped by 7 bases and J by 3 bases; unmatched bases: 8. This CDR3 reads CASIQGSGGYNEQFF. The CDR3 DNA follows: TGTGCCAGTATCCAGGGGAGCGGGGGCTACAATGAGCAGTTCTTC.

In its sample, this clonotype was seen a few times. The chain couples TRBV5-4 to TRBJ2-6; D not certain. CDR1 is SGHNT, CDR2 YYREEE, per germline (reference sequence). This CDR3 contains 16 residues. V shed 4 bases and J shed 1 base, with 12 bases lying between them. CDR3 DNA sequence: TGTGCCAGCAGCCCTCCCCGGTATTCTGGGGCCAACGTCCTGACTTTC. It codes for CASSPPRYSGANVLTF.

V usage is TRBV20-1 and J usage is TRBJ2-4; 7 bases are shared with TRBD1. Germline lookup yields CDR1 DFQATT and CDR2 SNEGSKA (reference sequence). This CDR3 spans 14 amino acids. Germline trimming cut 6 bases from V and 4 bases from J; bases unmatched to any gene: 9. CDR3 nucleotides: TGCAGTGCCGGGGACAGCGTATCTAAAAACATTCAGTACTTC. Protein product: CSAGDSVSKNIQYF.

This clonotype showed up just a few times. CDR3 nucleotide sequence: TGTGCCAGCAGTCATATAGCGGTTGCGAGCTCTGGGGCCAACGTCCTGACTTTC. Protein product: CASSHIAVASSGANVLTF. J is TRBJ2-6 and V is TRBV25-1, with a weak D call TRBD2 (6 bases). From germline, CDR1 is MGHDK and CDR2 SYGVNS. The CDR3 length is 18 residues. V was shortened by 5 bases and J by 0 bases, with 17 bases between the two germline ends.

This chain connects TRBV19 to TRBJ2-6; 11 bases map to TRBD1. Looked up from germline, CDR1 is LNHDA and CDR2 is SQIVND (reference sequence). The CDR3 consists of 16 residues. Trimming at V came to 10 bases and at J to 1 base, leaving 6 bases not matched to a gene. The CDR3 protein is CATRTGGGSGANVLTF. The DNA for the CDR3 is TGTGCCACCCGGACAGGGGGCGGGTCTGGGGCCAACGTCCTGACTTTC.

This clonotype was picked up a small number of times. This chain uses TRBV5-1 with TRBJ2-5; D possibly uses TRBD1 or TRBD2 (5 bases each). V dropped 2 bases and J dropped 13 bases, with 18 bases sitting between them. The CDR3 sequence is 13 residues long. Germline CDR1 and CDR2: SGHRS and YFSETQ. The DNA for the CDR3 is TGCGCCAGCAGCTTCGAGGGGTCCTACGAGCGGTACTTC. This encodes CASSFEGSYERYF.

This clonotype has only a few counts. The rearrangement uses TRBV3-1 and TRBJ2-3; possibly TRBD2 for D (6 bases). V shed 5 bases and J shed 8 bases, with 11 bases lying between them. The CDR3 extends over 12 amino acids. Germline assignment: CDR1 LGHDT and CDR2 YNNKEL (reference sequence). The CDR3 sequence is CASSYRDSTQYF. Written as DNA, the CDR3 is TGTGCCAGCAGCTACCGGGACTCTACGCAGTATTTT.

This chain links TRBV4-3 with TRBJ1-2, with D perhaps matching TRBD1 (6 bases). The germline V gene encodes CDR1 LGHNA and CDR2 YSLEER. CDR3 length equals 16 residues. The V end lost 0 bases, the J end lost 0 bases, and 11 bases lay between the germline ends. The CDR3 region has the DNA TGCGCCAGCAGCCAAGAGTGGGACATAGCTAACTATGGCTACACCTTC. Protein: CASSQEWDIANYGYTF.